Shown below are 10 T cell receptor beta chains from a single sample sequenced in a study of T cells after posttransplantation cyclophosphamide. Clones were sequenced by immunoSEQ multiplex PCR, and TCRdb holds only the in-frame ones, with some missing. The sample carries tens of thousands of clones, just over 90% recorded once. Specimen: PBMCs. All receptors come from a woman aged 25 to 45 in good health and a related stem cell transplant donor.

The chain joins TRBV6-5 to TRBJ2-4; 7 positions match TRBD1. Germline CDR1 reads MNHEY; CDR2 reads SVGAGI. After removal of 0 bases from V and 6 bases from J, the junction contained 2 bases not matched to a gene. CDR3 length equals 14 residues. CDR3 bases: TGTGCCAGCAGTTACTCGAGGGACAGAAACATTCAGTACTTC. It codes for CASSYSRDRNIQYF.

The chain joins TRBV29-1 to TRBJ2-1; 8 bases agree with TRBD1. This CDR3 comprises 13 residues. Germline trimming cut 3 bases from V and 6 bases from J; bases unmatched to any gene: 4. The germline gives CDR1 SQVTM, CDR2 ANQGSEA. This chain's CDR3 is CSVETGVVNEQFF. CDR3 sequence (DNA): TGCAGCGTTGAGACAGGGGTGGTCAATGAGCAGTTCTTC.

This clone was counted once. The J gene is TRBJ2-3, the V gene TRBV5-4; 8 nucleotides line up with TRBD2. This CDR3 has 15 residues. The germline V gene encodes CDR1 SGHNT and CDR2 YYREEE (reference sequence). J gave up 3 bases and V 5 bases, and 8 bases lay outside the gene matches. CDR3 region: CASRAGAGGTDTQYF. The CDR3 nucleotides read TGTGCCAGCAGAGCGGGGGCCGGTGGAACAGATACGCAGTATTTT.

The chain employs TRBV10-3 and TRBJ2-7; 9 bases line up with TRBD2. V shed 5 bases, J shed 3 bases, and the junction held 5 bases outside the gene matches. From germline, CDR1 is ENHRY and CDR2 SYGVKD. CDR3 length: 14 amino acids. CDR3 protein: CAISTGTSNYEQYF. The CDR3 DNA is TGTGCCATCAGTACCGGGACTAGCAACTACGAGCAGTACTTC.

This rearrangement joins TRBV19 to TRBJ1-6; TRBD1 agrees at 7 bases. The CDR3 is made up of 17 amino acids. V was clipped by 3 bases and J by 8 bases; unmatched bases: 13. CDR1 LNHDA and CDR2 SQIVND come from the germline V gene (reference sequence). The CDR3 spells CASSIQALGQNDSPLHF. The DNA of the CDR3 is TGTGCCAGTAGTATCCAAGCATTGGGACAGAATGATTCACCCCTCCACTTT.

The V and J genes are TRBV6-6 and TRBJ1-2; a weak D match, TRBD1 (5 bases). V was pared by 6 bases and J by 0 bases, with 11 bases between. CDR3 length equals 14 residues. Germline assignment: CDR1 MNHNY and CDR2 SVGAGI (reference sequence). CDR3 coding DNA: TGTGCCAGCAGATCCGGGGGTTCTAACTATGGCTACACCTTC. Protein product: CASRSGGSNYGYTF.

The gene calls are TRBV12-5 and TRBJ1-2, with unresolved D. V was clipped by 4 bases and J by 5 bases, with 14 bases between them. CDR3 length equals 14 residues. Per germline, CDR1 LGHNT and CDR2 FRNRAP. CDR3 amino acids: CASGSTRLRYGYTF. The DNA of the CDR3 is TGTGCTAGTGGTTCCACCCGACTGAGATATGGCTACACCTTC.

CDR3 loop: CASSLPDSLSHSPLHF. For the CDR3, the DNA is TGTGCCAGCAGTTTGCCAGACAGTTTAAGTCATTCACCCCTCCACTTT. The V call is TRBV28, the J call TRBJ1-6, with D tentatively TRBD1 (5 bases). Germline CDR1 MDHEN, CDR2 SYDVKM. V was trimmed by 3 bases and J by 8 bases, leaving 17 bases between them. The CDR3 runs 16 residues.

The chain employs TRBV13 and TRBJ1-6; D remains unclear. CDR1 is PRHDT, CDR2 FYEKMQ, per germline (reference sequence). The CDR3 runs 13 residues. Trimming shortened V by 2 bases and J by 6 bases, and 5 bases separated the two germline ends. CDR3 in DNA: TGTGCCAGCAGCTTATCGGGTAATTCACCCCTCCACTTT. Encoded protein: CASSLSGNSPLHF.

This clone was counted only a few times. The J gene is TRBJ1-2, the V gene TRBV7-9; D call uncertain. In germline, CDR1 is SEHNR, CDR2 FQNEAQ (reference sequence). V shed 5 bases and J shed 1 base, with 11 bases lying between them. The CDR3 runs to 14 residues. The DNA for the CDR3 is TGTGCCAGCAGCCCATCAGGCCTTAACTATGGCTACACCTTC. Translating gives CASSPSGLNYGYTF.